The following is a TCR beta chain sequence with its context. Random hexamers were used to reverse transcribe the RNA input (roughly 0.5 to 1 ug). TCRdb used MiXCR to reprocess the immunoSEQ multiplex PCR reads, holding one entry per CDR3 protein. The table includes some 300,000 distinct CDR3 sequences, almost 85% detected once. This CDR3 region has 17 residues. Trimming took 1 base from V and 4 from J; bases not matched to a gene: 10. Germline V gene sequence: CDR1 DFQATT, CDR2 SNEGSKA (reference sequence). Sequencing targeted TCR beta in T cells from blood (CD8+ and CD4+). Treatment-naive patients with stable or active relapsing-remitting disease served as multiple sclerosis controls. The sample is drawn from a study of CD8 T cells in Susac syndrome.

This TCR was sampled from a human donor with multiple sclerosis. The sample consisted of CD8+ T cells from PBMCs. This chain links TRBV20-1 with TRBJ2-7, with TRBD2 matching 13 bases. This CDR3 is CSARAPTSGRFFYEQYF. The CDR3 nucleotides are TGCAGTGCTAGAGCCCCGACTAGCGGGAGGTTCTTTTACGAGCAGTACTTC.